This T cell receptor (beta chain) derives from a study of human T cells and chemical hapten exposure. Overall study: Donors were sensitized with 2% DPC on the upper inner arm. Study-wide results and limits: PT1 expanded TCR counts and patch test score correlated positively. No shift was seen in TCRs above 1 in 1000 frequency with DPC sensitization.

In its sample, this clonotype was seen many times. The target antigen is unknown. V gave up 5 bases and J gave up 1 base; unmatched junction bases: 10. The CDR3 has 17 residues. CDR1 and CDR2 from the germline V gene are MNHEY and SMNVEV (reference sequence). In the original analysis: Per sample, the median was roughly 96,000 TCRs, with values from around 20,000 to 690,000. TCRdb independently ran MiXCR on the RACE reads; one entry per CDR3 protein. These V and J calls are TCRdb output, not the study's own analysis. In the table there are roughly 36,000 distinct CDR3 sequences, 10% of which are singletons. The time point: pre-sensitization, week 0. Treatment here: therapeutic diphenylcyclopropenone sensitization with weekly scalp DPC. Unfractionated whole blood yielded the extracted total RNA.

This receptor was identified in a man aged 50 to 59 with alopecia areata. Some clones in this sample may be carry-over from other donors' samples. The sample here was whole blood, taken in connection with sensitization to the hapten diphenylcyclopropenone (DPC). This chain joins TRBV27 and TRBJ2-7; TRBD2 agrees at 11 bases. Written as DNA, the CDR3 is TGTGCCAGCAGTCGCCTCGCCGGGACTAGCGGATCCTACGAGCAGTACTTC. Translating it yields CASSRLAGTSGSYEQYF.